This T cell receptor beta chain came from a study of cytomegalovirus exposure and HLA in healthy donors. About the study: A prior analysis found about 120 million unique TCR beta sequences from around 180 million T cells.

V was trimmed by 0 bases and J by 8 bases, leaving 10 bases between them. This CDR3 has 13 amino acids. Germline V CDR1 and CDR2: MNHEY, SMNVEV (reference sequence). A multiplex PCR was run with 60 Vbeta primers and 13 Jbeta primers. TCRdb's table, derived via immunoSEQ multiplex PCR, lists solely in-frame clones and lacks some. The data hold approximately 170,000 clones, with over 75% observed a single time. The V call is TRBV27, the J call TRBJ1-2; possible D gene TRBD1, 6 bases. Specimen: PBMCs. The sequence was obtained from a female donor in good health and CMV-seronegative. The CDR3 DNA sequence: TGTGCCAGCAGTTTATCAGGGGGAATCGGCTACACCTTC. Its protein product is CASSLSGGIGYTF.